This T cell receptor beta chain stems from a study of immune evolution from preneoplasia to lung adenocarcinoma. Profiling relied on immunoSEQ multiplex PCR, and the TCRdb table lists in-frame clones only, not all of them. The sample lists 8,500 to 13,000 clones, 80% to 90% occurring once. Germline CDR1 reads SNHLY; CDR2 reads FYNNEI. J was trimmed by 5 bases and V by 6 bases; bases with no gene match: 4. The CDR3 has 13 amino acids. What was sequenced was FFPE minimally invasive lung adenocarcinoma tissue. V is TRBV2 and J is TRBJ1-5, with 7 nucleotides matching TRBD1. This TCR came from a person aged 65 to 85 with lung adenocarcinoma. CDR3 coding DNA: TGTGCCAGCAGGGGCCAGGGGGATCAGCCCCAGCATTTT. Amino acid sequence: CASRGQGDQPQHF.